This T cell receptor (beta chain) was observed in a study of T cell responses to AZD1222 COVID-19 vaccine (dated by TCRdb to about 2021). Regarding the study in general: AZD1222 recipients whose second dose came at about 4 weeks and those whose second dose came at about 12 weeks were combined into one group, since spike-specific TCR depth and breadth did not differ between the two schedules. Trial participants were enrolled by age into 18-55, 56-69 and 70-plus year subgroups, with roughly 160, 29 and 62 TCR-sequenced participants respectively. TCR sequencing covered about 230 trial participants: roughly 200 given two doses of AZD1222 and 26 given two doses of MenACWY control vaccine. Overall study results and their limits: Conclusions about previously exposed vaccinees were limited because only a handful of AZD1222 recipients were SARS-CoV-2 seropositive at baseline. No day 14 peak-response samples were available, so repertoires were characterized only after the peak T cell response. Nearly half of unique spike-specific TCRs reportedly recognized epitopes outside regions mutated in the B.1.351 and B.1.1.7 variants. Spike-specific TCR breadth and depth rose significantly after two AZD1222 doses compared with day 0 and with MenACWY recipients. The whole spike protein was spanned by vaccine-associated CD4 TCRs, and dominant responses were seen in regions 160-218 and 743-854. In the small 56-69-year group, the increase in depth fell short of significance, most likely because of low power. Participants were mostly white British, with more females than males. The authors suggested clonal diversity may have been underestimated.

The CDR3 goes from the cysteine to the phenylalanine over 16 residues. The entry retains the CDR3 DNA only, 48 bases that are in frame from base 1. CDR1 and CDR2 were assigned from the germline V gene as SGHRS and YFSETQ. V loses 4 bases of germline sequence and J loses 1 base, and the interval between the two ends is 17 bases. The CDR3 regions of human TCRbeta chains were analyzed by immunosequencing. The source study handled its data this way. TCRs in the repertoires were matched against a reference library of SARS-CoV-2-specific TCRs that had been generated with the MIRA antigen-specificity platform. Breadth was defined as the fraction of unique TCRs that were SARS-CoV-2-associated, and depth was defined as the fraction of total T cells that were SARS-CoV-2-associated. Using the MIRA data, every spike-specific TCR was mapped to the spike region that the TCR reacted to and assigned to either a CD4 or a CD8 class. Log10-transformed breadth and depth values were compared by one-way ANOVA with Sidak's multiple comparisons tests. TCRdb obtained this table from immuneACCESS and retained in-frame rearrangements with V and J assigned. These tables miss some clones; where compared with another copy, unresolved V genes account for less than half of the shortfall, and the remainder is unexplained. That table is the source of V, J and clone size, and D and trimming were worked out from the DNA. The sample table contains over 100,000 clones; only one count was recorded for around nine tenths of them. The leading ten clones occupy 7% to 8.5% of the sample.

Read against the paper, the sample's time point label means: baseline before first vaccination. Vaccinee samples came from UK trials COV001 and COV002, including a single-blind randomized controlled phase 2/3 trial of AZD1222 (ChAdOx1 nCoV-19) in healthy adults. For TCRbeta chain sequencing, PBMC samples were collected from trial participants at day 0 and at day 28 after the second dose. Concerning this clone: Its specific antigen is unknown. Base qualities are not recorded, but no much larger clone differs from it by a single base.

The sequenced sample was peripheral blood, obtained on day 0 of AZD1222 vaccination. This TCR came from an adult in good health. The chain is encoded by TRBV5-1 joined to TRBJ1-1; too little of a D gene remains to name it. CDR3 sequence: CASSNPDGGTNTEAFF. The bases are TGCGCCAGCAGCAACCCGGACGGAGGCACGAACACTGAAGCTTTCTTT.